This TCR beta chain was sequenced during a study of T cells after posttransplantation cyclophosphamide. Study findings and constraints: Recipient CMV seropositivity and CMV reactivation strongly tracked TRB clonality. TRB overlap between skin or GI tissue T cells and blood was limited.

This related bone marrow graft donor gave peripheral blood on the day of marrow donation. Sequenced by immunoSEQ multiplex PCR; TCRdb stores in-frame clones only, minus some. Captured here are nearly 25,000 clones, none seen once; the top ten comprise approximately 4.4%. CDR3 size: 14 residues. V was clipped by 1 base and J by 6 bases, with 11 bases between them. Germline-derived CDR1 and CDR2 are SGHNT and YENEEA. This clone was found many times. Its antigen is unidentified. V gene TRBV11-3 combines with J gene TRBJ2-3, with a possible D match to TRBD2 (5 bases). The TCR sequence derives from a woman aged 45-60 years in good health, CMV-negative, and a related stem cell transplant donor. Sequencing was performed on PBMCs. In DNA form, the CDR3 reads TGTGCCAGCAGCTTAGGCGAGCCGGGGGATACGCAGTATTTT. Encoded protein: CASSLGEPGDTQYF. Together with reference TRBV11-3 and TRBJ2-3, the CDR3 gives the full variable domain: EAGVVQSPRYKIIEKKQPVAFWCNPISGHNTLYWYLQNLGQGPELLIRYENEEAVDDSQLPKDRFSAERLKGVDSTLKIQPAELGDSAVYLCASSLGEPGDTQYFGPGTRLTVL.